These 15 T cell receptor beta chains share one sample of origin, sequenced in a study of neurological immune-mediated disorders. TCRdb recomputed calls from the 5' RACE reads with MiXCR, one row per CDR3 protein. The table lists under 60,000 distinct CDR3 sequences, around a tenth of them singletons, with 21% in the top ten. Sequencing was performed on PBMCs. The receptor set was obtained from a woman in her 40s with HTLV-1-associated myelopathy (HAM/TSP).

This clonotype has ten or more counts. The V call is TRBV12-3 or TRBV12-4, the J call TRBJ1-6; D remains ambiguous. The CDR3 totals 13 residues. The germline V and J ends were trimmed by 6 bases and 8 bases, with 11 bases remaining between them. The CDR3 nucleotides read TGTGCCAGCAGCGACGGTCGCCATTCACCCCTCCACTTT. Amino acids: CASSDGRHSPLHF.

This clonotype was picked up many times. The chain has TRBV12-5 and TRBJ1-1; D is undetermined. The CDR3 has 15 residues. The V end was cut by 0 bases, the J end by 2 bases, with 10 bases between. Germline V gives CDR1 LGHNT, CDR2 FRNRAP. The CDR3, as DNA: TGTGCTAGTGGTTTGGTAATGGGCCGCAACACTGAAGCTTTCTTT. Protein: CASGLVMGRNTEAFF.

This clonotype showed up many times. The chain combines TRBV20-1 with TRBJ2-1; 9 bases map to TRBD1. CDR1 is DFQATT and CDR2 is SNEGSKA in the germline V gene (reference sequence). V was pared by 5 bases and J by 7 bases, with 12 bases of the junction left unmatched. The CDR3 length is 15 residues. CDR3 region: CSALPGQGRRNEQFF. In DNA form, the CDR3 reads TGCAGTGCTTTACCGGGACAGGGCCGGCGAAATGAGCAGTTCTTC.

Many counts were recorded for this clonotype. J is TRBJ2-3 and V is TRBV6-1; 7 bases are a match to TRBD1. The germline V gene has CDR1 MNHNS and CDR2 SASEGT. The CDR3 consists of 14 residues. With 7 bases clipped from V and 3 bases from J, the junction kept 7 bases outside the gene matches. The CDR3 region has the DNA TGTGCCAGCATACAGGACAGGTCGACAGATACGCAGTATTTT. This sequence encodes CASIQDRSTDTQYF.

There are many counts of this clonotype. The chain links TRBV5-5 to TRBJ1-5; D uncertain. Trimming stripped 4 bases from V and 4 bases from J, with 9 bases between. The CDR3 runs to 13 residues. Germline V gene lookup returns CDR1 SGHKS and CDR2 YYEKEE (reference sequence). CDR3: CASSPTQNQPQHF. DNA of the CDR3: TGTGCCAGCAGCCCTACCCAGAATCAGCCCCAGCATTTT.

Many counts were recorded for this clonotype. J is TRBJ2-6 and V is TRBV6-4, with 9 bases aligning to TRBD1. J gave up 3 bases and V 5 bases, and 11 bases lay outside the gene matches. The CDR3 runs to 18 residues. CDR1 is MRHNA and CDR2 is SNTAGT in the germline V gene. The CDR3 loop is CASSRDRAGGFGANVLTF. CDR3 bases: TGTGCCAGCAGTCGGGACAGGGCCGGGGGATTTGGGGCCAACGTCCTGACTTTC.

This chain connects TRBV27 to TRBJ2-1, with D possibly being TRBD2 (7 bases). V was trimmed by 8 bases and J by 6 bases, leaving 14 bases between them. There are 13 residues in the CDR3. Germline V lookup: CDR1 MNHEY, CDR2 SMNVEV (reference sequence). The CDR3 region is CASSGRGANEQFF. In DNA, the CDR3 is TGTGCCAGCTCAGGCCGGGGGGCCAATGAGCAGTTCTTC.

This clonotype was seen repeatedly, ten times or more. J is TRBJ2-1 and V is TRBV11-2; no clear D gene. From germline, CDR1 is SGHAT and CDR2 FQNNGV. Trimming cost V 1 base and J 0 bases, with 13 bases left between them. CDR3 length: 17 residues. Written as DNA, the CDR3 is TGTGCCAGCAGCTTAGCCCCCGCCTTGCTCTCCTACAATGAGCAGTTCTTC. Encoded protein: CASSLAPALLSYNEQFF.

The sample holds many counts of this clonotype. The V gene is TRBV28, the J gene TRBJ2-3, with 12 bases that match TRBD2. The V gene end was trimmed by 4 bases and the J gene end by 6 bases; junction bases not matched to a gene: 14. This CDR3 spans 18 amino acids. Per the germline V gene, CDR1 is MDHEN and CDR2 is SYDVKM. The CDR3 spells CASSWDWTSGDFRDTQYF. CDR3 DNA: TGTGCCAGCAGTTGGGATTGGACTAGCGGGGATTTTAGGGATACGCAGTATTTT.

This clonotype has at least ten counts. The CDR3 loop reads CSAPRSGANTGELFF. In DNA form, the CDR3 reads TGCAGTGCTCCCCGTAGCGGGGCGAACACCGGGGAGCTGTTTTTT. The rearrangement uses TRBV20-1 and TRBJ2-2; 8 bases agree with TRBD2. V lost 5 bases and J lost 0; bases outside the gene matches: 5. Germline CDR1 reads DFQATT; CDR2 reads SNEGSKA (reference sequence). The CDR3 covers 15 residues.

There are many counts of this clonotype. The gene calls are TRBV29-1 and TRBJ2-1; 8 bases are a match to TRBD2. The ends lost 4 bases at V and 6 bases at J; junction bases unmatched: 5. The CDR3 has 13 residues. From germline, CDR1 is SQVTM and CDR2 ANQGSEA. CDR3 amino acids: CSVAGGAGNEQFF. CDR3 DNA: TGCAGCGTTGCGGGGGGGGCTGGCAATGAGCAGTTCTTC.

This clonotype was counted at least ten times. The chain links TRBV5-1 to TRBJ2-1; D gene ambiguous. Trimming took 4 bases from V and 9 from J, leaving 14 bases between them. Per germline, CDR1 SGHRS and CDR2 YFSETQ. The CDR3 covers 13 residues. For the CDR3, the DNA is TGCGCCAGCAGCACGCAATCCCGGGCTGAGCAGTTCTTC. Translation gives CASSTQSRAEQFF.

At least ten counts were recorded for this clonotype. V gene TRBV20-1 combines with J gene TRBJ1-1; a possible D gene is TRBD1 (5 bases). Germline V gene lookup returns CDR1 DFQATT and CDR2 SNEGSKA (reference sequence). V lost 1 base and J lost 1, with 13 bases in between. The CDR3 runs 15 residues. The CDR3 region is CSARVMRRENTEAFF. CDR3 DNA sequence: TGCAGTGCTAGAGTTATGCGCAGGGAGAACACTGAAGCTTTCTTT.

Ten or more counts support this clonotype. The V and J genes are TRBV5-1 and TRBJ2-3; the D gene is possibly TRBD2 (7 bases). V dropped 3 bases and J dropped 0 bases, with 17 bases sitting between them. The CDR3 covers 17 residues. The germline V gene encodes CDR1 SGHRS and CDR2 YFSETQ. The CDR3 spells CASSSPPGGPSTDTQYF. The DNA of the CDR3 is TGCGCCAGCAGCTCACCCCCGGGGGGCCCTAGCACAGATACGCAGTATTTT.

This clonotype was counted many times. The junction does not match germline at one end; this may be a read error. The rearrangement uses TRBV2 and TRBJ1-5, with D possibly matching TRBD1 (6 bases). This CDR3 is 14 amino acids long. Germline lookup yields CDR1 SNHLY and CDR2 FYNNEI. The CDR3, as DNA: TGTGCCAGCAGGGAAGGACAGCACAATCAGCCCCAGCATTTT. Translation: CASREGQHNQPQHF. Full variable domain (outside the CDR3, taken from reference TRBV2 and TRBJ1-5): EPEVTQTPSHQVTQMGQEVILRCVPISNHLYFYWYRQILGQKVEFLVSFYNNEISEKSEIFDDQFSVERPDGSNFTLKIRSTKLEDSAMYFCASREGQHNQPQHFGDGTRLSIL.